The subject of this entry is one TCR beta chain. V was pared by 5 bases and J by 6 bases, with 7 bases between. The CDR3 is 10 residues long. Germline values: CDR1 GTSNPN, CDR2 SVGIG (reference sequence). The record originates from a study of T cells in Graves' hyperthyroidism and ophthalmopathy. Amplified regions were TCR beta CDR3 sequences from RNA transcripts. HTBI primers were employed in a first-round RT-PCR of the TCR CDR3. TCRdb recomputed calls from the multiplex PCR reads with MiXCR, one row per CDR3 protein. Of 300,000 to 450,000 distinct CDR3 sequences in the sample, less than 15% were seen once. The authors obtained PBMCs from about 9 ml of fresh peripheral blood.

The chain joins TRBV30 to TRBJ1-2, with D unclear. The receptor comes from a woman aged 18-29 years with Graves' hyperthyroidism. The sample consisted of blood. CDR3 nucleotides: TGTGCCTGGGGGAAGGATGGCTACACCTTC. It codes for CAWGKDGYTF. The full variable domain, its missing parts supplied by reference TRBV30 and TRBJ1-2, is SQTIHQWPATLVQPVGSPLSLECTVEGTSNPNLYWYRQAAGRGLQLLFYSVGIGQISSEVPQNLSASRPQDRQFILSSKKLLLSDSGFYLCAWGKDGYTFGSGTRLTVV.